Listed below are T cell receptor beta chains from one sample, sequenced in a study of CD8 T cells in ankylosing spondylitis. TCRdb fed the 5' RACE reads into MiXCR, producing one record per CDR3 protein. The data contain some 240,000 distinct CDR3 sequences, approximately 7.4% of them singletons. Sequences were obtained from blood, either unsorted or a sorted T cell fraction (not recorded which). The receptors come from a male donor with ankylosing spondylitis. The conserved cysteine and the conserved F or W are not part of the CDR3 here. D genes are given only for firm matches.

j_call d_call v_call cdr3_aa
TRBJ2-3 - TRBV7-8 ASSWDTDTQY
TRBJ1-2 - TRBV18 ASSPDYQGSNYGYT
TRBJ2-1 TRBD1 TRBV4-2 ASSHEPQLGQGINEQF
TRBJ2-7 - TRBV29-1 SVDGGYEQY
TRBJ2-3 - TRBV30 AWSVGRGLTDTQY
TRBJ2-3 - TRBV7-9 ASSLWKRGKDTQY
TRBJ2-1 - TRBV27 ASSLGGRHNEQF
TRBJ2-1 TRBD1 TRBV15 ATSAGTEDDEQF
TRBJ2-7 TRBD2 TRBV7-9 ASSPGTSWYEQY
TRBJ2-5 - TRBV7-6 ASSYGPRGRAETQY
TRBJ1-2 - TRBV4-1 ASSQGTGTDYGYT
TRBJ2-5 - TRBV7-9 ASSHSRLNQETQY
TRBJ2-1 TRBD2 TRBV10-3 AISEVAGVPNEQF
TRBJ2-1 - TRBV15 ATSREGAGNEQF
TRBJ2-3 TRBD2 TRBV9 ASSVGQTSGTDTQY
TRBJ2-7 - TRBV27 ASSFGGNEQY
TRBJ1-5 TRBD1 TRBV6-1 ASSERTGGPGQPQH
TRBJ2-7 - TRBV6-2/TRBV6-3 ASGGAQNREPYEQY